This TCR beta chain appears in the sequencing data of a study of identical twins. The CDR3 runs to 16 residues. Germline CDR1 and CDR2: DFQATT and SNEGSKA (reference sequence). The germline V and J ends were trimmed by 1 base and 0 bases, with 13 bases remaining between them. This clonotype was seen only a few times. Its antigen is currently unknown. Study-level results: The study drew conclusions from cross-sectional statistical analysis, not from following the same donors. Out-of-frame alpha sequences shared by twins showed excess low generation probability.

TCRdb ran MiXCR on the 5' RACE reads and lists one entry per CDR3 protein. The table records about 520,000 distinct CDR3 sequences, 20% to 25% of them present only once. The data also belong to a second study, concerning T cells expressing NK-cell markers.

This TCR was sampled from a woman aged 18 to 35 in good health. The specimen sequenced was CD4+ T cells sorted from blood. The gene calls are TRBV20-1 and TRBJ2-1, with D hard to call. CDR3: CSARVDDAASYNEQFF. The CDR3, as DNA: TGCAGTGCTAGAGTAGATGATGCGGCCTCCTACAATGAGCAGTTCTTC.